Below, one T cell receptor beta chain is given with its context. V was clipped by 4 bases and J by 5 bases; unmatched bases: 8. Germline V gene sequence: CDR1 SGHNT, CDR2 YENEEA. The CDR3 is 15 residues long. The source of the sample is a study of preoperative IRX-2 immunotherapy in early breast cancer. The treatment: preoperative locoregional IRX-2 cytokine immunotherapy. Patients received preoperative, locoregional IRX-2 cytokine immunotherapy in a phase Ib study. Assay used: immunoSEQ multiplex PCR; TCRdb lists only in-frame clones, some missing. The sample includes roughly 26,000 clones, roughly 89% seen only once; the top ten take 25% to 35%.

The sequencing used tumor tissue, collected after IRX-2 immunotherapy. This chain links TRBV11-3 with TRBJ1-2; TRBD1 aligns across 9 bases. This sequence originates from a human donor with breast cancer. CDR3 DNA: TGTGCCAGCAGCTCGGGACAGGGTGTAAGATATGGCTACACCTTC. Protein sequence: CASSSGQGVRYGYTF.